This entry lists 27 T cell receptor beta chains sequenced from one sample in a study of T cells in Graves' hyperthyroidism and ophthalmopathy. The source material, RNA transcripts, was used to amplify TCR beta CDR3 regions. A set of HTBI primers served as the primers for a first-round RT-PCR of the TCR CDR3. TCRdb re-called the multiplex PCR reads through MiXCR, storing one row per CDR3 protein. The sample holds about 660,000 distinct CDR3 sequences, just under 45% seen once. Sequenced: peripheral blood or thyroid tissue (not recorded which). Source of these receptors: an adult man with Graves' disease, either hyperthyroidism or ophthalmopathy (not recorded which).

The chain is built from TRBV29-1 and TRBJ1-1; D is perhaps TRBD1 (6 bases). Deletions cut 4 bases from V and 5 bases from J, with 14 bases between. This CDR3 comprises 13 residues. Germline V gives CDR1 SQVTM, CDR2 ANQGSEA. CDR3 sequence: CSVVAGAWTEAFF. CDR3 bases: TGCAGCGTTGTCGCAGGGGCTTGGACTGAAGCTTTCTTT.

This clonotype was observed many times. The rearrangement uses TRBV7-2 and TRBJ2-5; D is perhaps TRBD1 (6 bases). Trimming pared 1 base from V and 3 bases from J, leaving 18 bases between. The CDR3 consists of 17 residues. From germline, CDR1 is SGHTA and CDR2 FQGNSA. CDR3 coding DNA: TGTGCCAGCAGCTTAGGCCGCCGCGCGACAGGCAAAGAGACCCAGTACTTC. Protein sequence: CASSLGRRATGKETQYF.

The chain employs TRBV10-3 and TRBJ1-3, with D perhaps TRBD1 (5 bases). Trimming took 3 bases from V and 1 from J, leaving 7 bases between them. CDR1 is ENHRY and CDR2 is SYGVKD in the germline V gene. The CDR3 extends over 14 amino acids. CDR3 nucleotides: TGTGCCATCAGTGACAGGGCTTCTGGAAACACCATATATTTT. The encoded protein is CAISDRASGNTIYF.

The sample holds many counts of this clonotype. J is TRBJ1-3 and V is TRBV20-1; D gene ambiguous. CDR1 is DFQATT and CDR2 is SNEGSKA in the germline V gene (reference sequence). Trimming took 7 bases from V and 2 from J, leaving 12 bases between them. This CDR3 region has 13 residues. CDR3 amino acids: CSGSTTAGNTIYF. As DNA, the CDR3 is TGCAGTGGCTCGACGACTGCTGGAAACACCATATATTTT.

This clonotype came up many times. The chain carries TRBV25-1 and TRBJ1-6; D perhaps matches TRBD1 (5 bases). In germline, CDR1 is MGHDK, CDR2 SYGVNS. The CDR3 sequence is 16 residues long. V was pared by 3 bases and J by 7 bases, with 16 bases between. The CDR3 nucleotides read TGTGCCAGCAGTGAGTTAGGGGATCTCGAGAATTCACCCCTCCACTTT. This encodes CASSELGDLENSPLHF.

Ten or more counts support this clonotype. CDR3 region: CASSWVPGRQVGSPQHF. The CDR3 DNA follows: TGTGCCAGCAGTTGGGTACCCGGAAGACAGGTGGGATCGCCCCAGCATTTT. The V and J genes are TRBV12-3 or TRBV12-4 and TRBJ1-5, with a tentative D call TRBD1 (6 bases). Deletions cut 4 bases from V and 9 bases from J, with 25 bases between. There are 17 residues in the CDR3.

This clonotype appeared once. The gene calls are TRBV15 and TRBJ1-5; a possible D gene is TRBD1 (6 bases). From germline, CDR1 is LNHNV and CDR2 YYDKDF (reference sequence). The CDR3 covers 16 residues. Trimming left V 1 base short and J 0 bases short, with 10 bases between. The CDR3 loop reads CATSRGLTGSNQPQHF. The CDR3 region has the DNA TGTGCCACCAGCAGAGGGTTGACAGGTAGCAATCAGCCCCAGCATTTT.

For this clonotype: One junction end does not reproduce the germline sequence, and a read error may be involved. V and J are TRBV7-2 and TRBJ2-5; TRBD1 might be the D (5 bases). Germline CDR1 is SGHTA and CDR2 is FQGNSA. The CDR3 runs 14 residues. As DNA, the CDR3 is TGTGCCAGCAGCGTAGCAGGGCGACAAGAGACCCAGTACTTC. Protein product: CASSVAGRQETQYF.

This clonotype was recorded a few times. This sequence joins TRBV5-1 and TRBJ1-2; maybe TRBD1 (5 bases). Germline-derived CDR1 and CDR2 are SGHRS and YFSETQ. The CDR3 covers 15 residues. V gave up 4 bases and J gave up 8 bases, with 21 bases separating them. DNA of the CDR3: TGCGCCAGCAGCCAAGTAGGGGTCCTCTCAGGGGGCTACACCTTC. This gives the protein CASSQVGVLSGGYTF.

A few counts support this clonotype. The gene calls are TRBV10-3 and TRBJ1-2, with D unclear. CDR1 is ENHRY and CDR2 is SYGVKD in the germline V gene. Trimming pared 8 bases from V and 0 bases from J, leaving 13 bases between. The CDR3 is 14 amino acids. CDR3 DNA sequence: TGTGCCATCCAAGAGGACCTTGCTAACTATGGCTACACCTTC. Residues: CAIQEDLANYGYTF.

The chain links TRBV2 to TRBJ2-7; D perhaps matches TRBD1 (6 bases). Germline-derived CDR1 and CDR2 are SNHLY and FYNNEI. This CDR3 has 15 amino acids. V lost 2 bases to trimming and J lost 2 bases, with 13 bases between them. CDR3 nucleotide sequence: TGTGCCAGCAGTGAAATAGAGGACAGAACCTACGAGCAGTACTTC. Its protein is CASSEIEDRTYEQYF.

The rearrangement joins TRBV7-2 to TRBJ2-6, with D tentatively TRBD1 (6 bases). Trimming removed 5 bases at V and 2 bases at J, with 13 bases between. CDR3 length: 16 amino acids. Germline CDR1 is SGHTA and CDR2 is FQGNSA. For the CDR3, the DNA is TGTGCCAGCAGCCTACTAGGACAGACTGGGGCCAACGTCCTGACTTTC. This codes for CASSLLGQTGANVLTF. Combining the CDR3 with reference TRBV7-2 and TRBJ2-6 gives the whole variable domain GAGVSQSPSNKVTEKGKDVELRCDPISGHTALYWYRQSLGQGLEFLIYFQGNSAPDKSGLPSDRFSAERTGGSVSTLTIQRTQQEDSAVYLCASSLLGQTGANVLTFGAGSRLTVL.

The V gene is TRBV19, the J gene TRBJ2-7; TRBD1 matches 9 bases. CDR1 and CDR2 from the germline V gene are LNHDA and SQIVND (reference sequence). Unmatched junction bases numbered 6, after V lost 3 bases and J lost 3 bases. This CDR3 is built from 15 residues. This chain's CDR3 is CASSISGQGGYEQYF. The CDR3 DNA reads as TGTGCCAGTAGTATTTCGGGACAGGGTGGCTACGAGCAGTACTTC.

CDR3 amino acids: CSGQGPNQPQHF. The CDR3 DNA reads TGCAGTGGACAGGGTCCCAATCAGCCCCAGCATTTT. The rearrangement uses TRBV20-1 and TRBJ1-5, with 7 bases fitting TRBD1. V lost 7 bases and J lost 3; bases outside the gene matches: 3. The CDR3 covers 12 residues. CDR1 and CDR2 from the germline V gene are DFQATT and SNEGSKA (reference sequence).

At least ten counts were recorded for this clonotype. The chain joins TRBV7-2 to TRBJ1-1, with TRBD1 as a possible D gene (5 bases). From germline, CDR1 is SGHTA and CDR2 FQGNSA. CDR3 length: 16 amino acids. Trimming took off 1 base at V and 0 bases at J, with 12 bases between the two ends. In DNA form, the CDR3 reads TGTGCCAGCAGCTTAGTCACAGGAATCATGAACACTGAAGCTTTCTTT. Its translation: CASSLVTGIMNTEAFF.

The chain recombines TRBV24-1 with TRBJ1-1; weak D call: TRBD1 (5 bases). V lost 7 bases and J lost 1, with 9 bases in between. The CDR3 has 13 amino acids. From germline, CDR1 is KGHDR and CDR2 SFDVKD. The CDR3 sequence is CATRAGANTEAFF. DNA for the CDR3: TGTGCCACCAGGGCCGGGGCGAACACTGAAGCTTTCTTT.

The rearrangement joins TRBV7-8 to TRBJ1-1; 9 bases agree with TRBD1. The CDR3 is 14 residues long. In germline, CDR1 is SGHVS, CDR2 FQNEAQ. J gave up 6 bases and V 6 bases, and 8 bases lay outside the gene matches. The CDR3 is CASSRQGDIAEAFF. CDR3 DNA: TGTGCCAGCAGTAGACAGGGGGATATCGCTGAAGCTTTCTTT. The full variable domain, rest sourced from reference TRBV7-8 and TRBJ1-1, is GAGVSQSPRYKVAKRGQDVALRCDPISGHVSLFWYQQALGQGPEFLTYFQNEAQLDKSGLPSDRFFAERPEGSVSTLKIQRTQQEDSAVYLCASSRQGDIAEAFFGQGTRLTVV.

The chain uses TRBV7-3 and TRBJ1-2; D call uncertain. The CDR3 is 14 amino acids. CDR1 and CDR2 from the germline V gene are SGHTA and FQGTGA. The V end lost 5 bases, the J end lost 4 bases, and 14 bases lay between the germline ends. CDR3: CASSHLDYPYGYTF. Written as DNA, the CDR3 is TGTGCCAGCAGCCACTTGGACTACCCCTATGGCTACACCTTC.

Points on this clonotype: At one end, the junction sequence differs from germline, possibly due to a read error. V is TRBV2 and J is TRBJ2-5; D possibly matches TRBD1 or TRBD2 (7 bases each). Per germline, CDR1 SNHLY and CDR2 FYNNEI. The CDR3 contains 16 residues. The CDR3 loop is CARQAGGGGHQETQYF. DNA for the CDR3: TGTGCCCGACAAGCAGGGGGGGGAGGCCACCAAGAAACCCAGTACTTC.

J is TRBJ2-7 and V is TRBV11-2; D is possibly TRBD1 or TRBD2 (5 bases each). Trimming removed 5 bases at V and 4 bases at J, with 21 bases between. The CDR3 consists of 16 residues. CDR1 and CDR2 (germline): SGHAT, FQNNGV. The chain's CDR3 is CASSRGDSRGLYEQYF. In DNA form, the CDR3 reads TGTGCCAGCAGCCGTGGTGACAGTCGAGGGCTATACGAGCAGTACTTC. Full variable domain (remainder filled in from reference TRBV11-2 and TRBJ2-7): EAGVAQSPRYKIIEKRQSVAFWCNPISGHATLYWYQQILGQGPKLLIQFQNNGVVDDSQLPKDRFSAERLKGVDSTLKIQPAKLEDSAVYLCASSRGDSRGLYEQYFGPGTRLTVT.

In its sample, this clonotype was seen a few times. The chain is built from TRBV29-1 and TRBJ1-4; perhaps TRBD1 as D (6 bases). Looked up from germline, CDR1 is SQVTM and CDR2 is ANQGSEA. Trimming stripped 5 bases from V and 0 bases from J, with 13 bases between. CDR3 size: 15 residues. The DNA for the CDR3 is TGCAGCGTTACAGGGAGGACGGCAACTAATGAAAAACTGTTTTTT. This translates into CSVTGRTATNEKLFF.

There are many counts of this clonotype. This rearrangement joins TRBV10-3 to TRBJ1-2; possible D gene TRBD1, 5 bases. The CDR3 sequence is 14 residues long. Germline-derived CDR1 and CDR2 are ENHRY and SYGVKD. V lost 7 bases, J lost 3 bases, and 15 bases lay in between. CDR3 DNA sequence: TGTGCCATCAACTCGGGACCCCGGGACTATGGCTACACCTTC. Residues: CAINSGPRDYGYTF.

This clonotype was counted a few times. This chain uses TRBV20-1 with TRBJ1-6, with D uncertain. Germline assignment: CDR1 DFQATT and CDR2 SNEGSKA (reference sequence). The CDR3 has 14 residues. Trimming took 6 bases from V and 7 from J, leaving 16 bases between them. The CDR3 sequence: CSAPKDGQNSPLHF. The CDR3 nucleotides are TGCAGTGCGCCTAAGGACGGTCAAAATTCACCCCTCCACTTT.

This clonotype was recorded at least ten times. This chain uses TRBV25-1 with TRBJ1-2, with a possible D match to TRBD1 (6 bases). Germline V gives CDR1 MGHDK, CDR2 SYGVNS. This CDR3 region has 13 residues. Trimming left V 7 bases short and J 8 bases short, with 17 bases between. The CDR3 loop reads CASMGRGTLGYTF. The DNA for the CDR3 is TGTGCCAGCATGGGCAGGGGCACCCTAGGCTACACCTTC.

This clonotype was counted at least ten times. The chain joins TRBV6-6 to TRBJ1-6; D remains ambiguous. The V end was cut by 0 bases, the J end by 8 bases, with 11 bases between. Germline CDR1 is MNHNY and CDR2 is SVGAGI (reference sequence). CDR3 size: 15 residues. CDR3 protein: CASSYSSSGHSPLHF. In nucleotides, the CDR3 is TGTGCCAGCAGTTACTCGTCGTCTGGCCATTCACCCCTCCACTTT.

In this sample, this clonotype turned up a few times. V usage is TRBV12-3 or TRBV12-4 and J usage is TRBJ2-7, with 10 bases lining up with TRBD2. The CDR3 loop spans 14 amino acids. V lost 6 bases to trimming and J lost 3 bases; unmatched junction nucleotides: 5. The CDR3 here is CASRPSGSFYEQYF. The CDR3, as DNA: TGTGCCAGCAGACCTAGCGGGAGTTTCTACGAGCAGTACTTC.

The rearrangement joins TRBV7-9 to TRBJ2-5; D remains unclear. Germline values: CDR1 SEHNR, CDR2 FQNEAQ (reference sequence). Trimming stripped 1 base from V and 10 bases from J, with 7 bases between. The CDR3 runs to 11 residues. Here the CDR3 DNA reads TGTGCCAGCAGCTTAGAAGGGAACCAGTACTTC. Translation: CASSLEGNQYF.